These T cell receptor beta chains were read from a single sample in a study of molecular identifiers for immune sequencing clone quantification. TCRdb analysed the PCR reads with MiXCR anew, one entry per CDR3 protein. The table shows hundreds of thousands of distinct CDR3 sequences, with 25% occurring only once. Sequences were obtained from naive CD8+ T cells from blood, with Jurkat cell RNA spiked in. These receptors all stem from a human donor in good health. Some libraries in this study had Jurkat cell RNA spiked in. Each CDR3 is given with its conserved first and last residue. The order of the fields is CDR3 DNA, CDR3 protein, D gene, J gene, V gene, clone size, CDR3 length. D genes are given only for firm matches. Clone size appears in some rows only: once, few, many, or a class for an expanded clone.

CDR3nt: TGTGCCAGCAGCGATATACTAGCGTTCACAGATACGCAGTATTTT
CDR3aa: CASSDILAFTDTQYF
d_gene: TRBD2
j_gene: TRBJ2-3
v_gene: TRBV7-2
abundance: many
len: 15

CDR3nt: TGCGCCAGCAAATTGGGCCGGCAGGGGAACACTGAAGCTTTCTTT
CDR3aa: CASKLGRQGNTEAFF
d_gene: NA
j_gene: TRBJ1-1
v_gene: TRBV4-1
abundance: many
len: 15

CDR3nt: TGCAGTGCTAGAGGGGCAGTTTCCTCCTACGAGCAGTACTTC
CDR3aa: CSARGAVSSYEQYF
d_gene: NA
j_gene: TRBJ2-7
v_gene: TRBV20-1
abundance: NA
len: 14

CDR3nt: TGCAGTGCTAGTAGGGCATTCTCCTACGAGCAGTACTTC
CDR3aa: CSASRAFSYEQYF
d_gene: NA
j_gene: TRBJ2-7
v_gene: TRBV20-1
abundance: many
len: 13

CDR3nt: TGTGCCAGCAGCTTGGACAGGGAGTTGGCCAAAAACATTCAGTACTTC
CDR3aa: CASSLDRELAKNIQYF
d_gene: NA
j_gene: TRBJ2-4
v_gene: TRBV5-6
abundance: many
len: 16

CDR3nt: TGCGCCAGCAGCCAAGATCGGGTAAATAATGAAAAACTGTTTTTT
CDR3aa: CASSQDRVNNEKLFF
d_gene: NA
j_gene: TRBJ1-4
v_gene: TRBV4-3
abundance: many
len: 15

CDR3nt: TGTGCCAGCAGCGTGGGACAGGGGCTAAACATTCAGTACTTC
CDR3aa: CASSVGQGLNIQYF
d_gene: TRBD1
j_gene: TRBJ2-4
v_gene: TRBV9
abundance: few
len: 14

CDR3nt: TGTGCCAGCAGCCGACTTAGCGGGAGCCCAGATACGCAGTATTTT
CDR3aa: CASSRLSGSPDTQYF
d_gene: TRBD2
j_gene: TRBJ2-3
v_gene: TRBV9
abundance: many
len: 15

CDR3nt: TGTGCCAGCAACAACAGGGGCTCTAATGAAAAACTGTTTTTT
CDR3aa: CASNNRGSNEKLFF
d_gene: TRBD1
j_gene: TRBJ1-4
v_gene: TRBV7-6
abundance: many
len: 14

CDR3nt: TGTGCCAGCAGCGTTGGGACAGGGGGTGAAGCTTTCTTT
CDR3aa: CASSVGTGGEAFF
d_gene: TRBD1
j_gene: TRBJ1-1
v_gene: TRBV9
abundance: many
len: 13

CDR3nt: TGTGCCAGCATCCCGCTGGTCGGAACCTACGAGCAGTACTTC
CDR3aa: CASIPLVGTYEQYF
d_gene: NA
j_gene: TRBJ2-7
v_gene: TRBV7-9
abundance: many
len: 14

CDR3nt: TGCAGCGGCCAGGAACCTAACACTGAAGCTTTCTTT
CDR3aa: CSGQEPNTEAFF
d_gene: NA
j_gene: TRBJ1-1
v_gene: TRBV29-1
abundance: many
len: 12

CDR3nt: TGTGCCAGCAGCTTGGGAAGACTAGCGGGAGGAGCGCAGTACTTC
CDR3aa: CASSLGRLAGGAQYF
d_gene: TRBD2
j_gene: TRBJ2-7
v_gene: TRBV5-6
abundance: many
len: 15

CDR3nt: TGCAGTGCTTGCCAAGGACCCCCGCTTAACTACGAGCAGTACTTC
CDR3aa: CSACQGPPLNYEQYF
d_gene: NA
j_gene: TRBJ2-7
v_gene: TRBV20-1
abundance: many
len: 15

CDR3nt: TGTGCCAGTAGTCCCAACCCTGCCTACGGGCAGTACTTC
CDR3aa: CASSPNPAYGQYF
d_gene: NA
j_gene: TRBJ2-7
v_gene: TRBV19
abundance: NA
len: 13

CDR3nt: TGTGCCAGCAGCGTAGTTACAGGGTGGACTAAAGCTTTCTTT
CDR3aa: CASSVVTGWTKAFF
d_gene: NA
j_gene: TRBJ1-1
v_gene: TRBV9
abundance: NA
len: 14

CDR3nt: TGTGCCAGCAGTTACTCGGCTAGCGGGTTCCAAGAGACCCAGTACTTC
CDR3aa: CASSYSASGFQETQYF
d_gene: TRBD2
j_gene: TRBJ2-5
v_gene: TRBV6-2/TRBV6-3
abundance: few
len: 16

CDR3nt: TGCAGTGCTAGTTCCCCGGGAGAGCGGGGCACAGATACGCAGTATTTT
CDR3aa: CSASSPGERGTDTQYF
d_gene: NA
j_gene: TRBJ2-3
v_gene: TRBV20-1
abundance: many
len: 16

CDR3nt: TGCGCCAGCAGCCAAGTGGGACGCTCTGGAAACACCATATATTTT
CDR3aa: CASSQVGRSGNTIYF
d_gene: NA
j_gene: TRBJ1-3
v_gene: TRBV4-3
abundance: few
len: 15

CDR3nt: TGTGCCAGCAGTTACTCCGGGGGTGACATTCAGTACTTC
CDR3aa: CASSYSGGDIQYF
d_gene: NA
j_gene: TRBJ2-4
v_gene: TRBV6-5
abundance: many
len: 13

CDR3nt: TGTGCCAGCAGCCCCAATAGCGGGTTCGGAACCCACGGGGAGCTGTTTTTT
CDR3aa: CASSPNSGFGTHGELFF
d_gene: TRBD2
j_gene: TRBJ2-2
v_gene: TRBV9
abundance: NA
len: 17

CDR3nt: TGTGCCAGCAGCGGAGGGGGGATGGATGAAAAACTGTTTTTT
CDR3aa: CASSGGGMDEKLFF
d_gene: NA
j_gene: TRBJ1-4
v_gene: TRBV7-6
abundance: few
len: 14

CDR3nt: TGTGCCAGCAGAATCACAGATACGCAGTATTTT
CDR3aa: CASRITDTQYF
d_gene: NA
j_gene: TRBJ2-3
v_gene: TRBV12-3/TRBV12-4
abundance: many
len: 11

CDR3nt: TGTGCCAGCAGCTTACCGGGACGTGGGAACACCGGGGAGCTGTTTTTT
CDR3aa: CASSLPGRGNTGELFF
d_gene: NA
j_gene: TRBJ2-2
v_gene: TRBV13
abundance: NA
len: 16

CDR3nt: TGTGCCAGCAGCCGGGACAGCCTTGAAGCTTTCTTT
CDR3aa: CASSRDSLEAFF
d_gene: TRBD1
j_gene: TRBJ1-1
v_gene: TRBV6-2/TRBV6-3
abundance: many
len: 12

CDR3nt: TGTGCCAGCAGGAAGACTAGCGGGAGGGCCCAGGTCCAGTACTTC
CDR3aa: CASRKTSGRAQVQYF
d_gene: TRBD2
j_gene: TRBJ2-5
v_gene: TRBV6-4
abundance: few
len: 15

CDR3nt: TGTGCCAGCAGCCCCCCGGGAGTAGGATACAATGAGCAGTTCTTC
CDR3aa: CASSPPGVGYNEQFF
d_gene: NA
j_gene: TRBJ2-1
v_gene: TRBV7-9
abundance: many
len: 15

CDR3nt: TGCAGTGCTAGGGTGCCTCAACAGGGTCGCTCCTCCGAGCCGTACTTC
CDR3aa: CSARVPQQGRSSEPYF
d_gene: NA
j_gene: TRBJ2-7
v_gene: TRBV20-1
abundance: NA
len: 16